The 16 T cell receptor beta chains in this list originate from one sample, sequenced in a study of tumour-infiltrating T cells in Burkitt lymphoma. TCRdb's table, derived via immunoSEQ multiplex PCR, lists solely in-frame clones and lacks some. Of 4,000 to 6,000 clones in the sample, roughly a tenth are singletons; the top ten hold less than 2.5%. What was sequenced was tumor tissue. The receptors come from a human donor with diffuse large B-cell lymphoma.

This clone was found a few times. The same CDR3 arises from other DNA sequences in this sample as well. The chain has TRBV5-1 and TRBJ1-2; D gene uncertain. Germline V gene lookup returns CDR1 SGHRS and CDR2 YFSETQ. Trimming removed 3 bases at V and 3 bases at J, with 15 bases between. The CDR3 extends over 15 amino acids. The CDR3 is CASSYLDPFDYGYTF. The DNA of the CDR3 is TGCGCCAGCAGCTACCTAGACCCATTTGACTATGGCTACACCTTC. The variable domain in full, completed from reference TRBV5-1 and TRBJ1-2, reads KAGVTQTPRYLIKTRGQQVTLSCSPISGHRSVSWYQQTPGQGLQFLFEYFSETQRNKGNFPGRFSGRQFSNSRSEMNVSTLELGDSALYLCASSYLDPFDYGYTFGSGTRLTVV.

This clone has only a few counts. The chain joins TRBV30 to TRBJ1-2; D perhaps matches TRBD1 (6 bases). V gave up 0 bases and J gave up 4 bases, with 9 bases separating them. The CDR3 contains 13 residues. Germline CDR1 GTSNPN, CDR2 SVGIG (reference sequence). CDR3 coding DNA: TGTGCCTGGAGTGTAGGGGGGACCTATGGCTACACCTTC. As protein: CAWSVGGTYGYTF.

This clone was seen a few times. The gene calls are TRBV5-6 and TRBJ1-6; D is perhaps TRBD1 (6 bases). The CDR3 has 19 amino acids. The germline V and J ends were trimmed by 4 bases and 4 bases, with 24 bases remaining between them. Per germline, CDR1 SGHDT and CDR2 YYEEEE. Here the CDR3 reads CASSPLGGATTLYNSPLHF. CDR3 DNA sequence: TGTGCCAGCAGCCCCTTAGGGGGGGCCACCACCCTATATAATTCACCCCTCCACTTT.

The genes are TRBV4-2 and TRBJ2-1; TRBD2 matches at 16 bases. The length of the CDR3 is 18 residues. Germline CDR1 reads LGHNA; CDR2 reads YNFKEQ. J lost 0 bases, V lost 9 bases, and 8 bases had no gene match. The CDR3 DNA is TGTGCCAGAGGCCCGGGACTAGCGGGGGGGCTCTCCTACAATGAGCAGTTCTTC. Amino acid sequence: CARGPGLAGGLSYNEQFF.

This clone has a handful of counts. This rearrangement joins TRBV4-1 to TRBJ1-3; perhaps TRBD1 as D (5 bases). The ends were cut back, 0 bases at V and 5 bases at J, with 11 bases in the middle. Germline CDR1 is MGHRA and CDR2 is YSYEKL. The CDR3 has 15 residues. The CDR3 sequence: CASSQDGQGRNTIYF. The DNA for the CDR3 is TGCGCCAGCAGCCAAGACGGCCAGGGCAGAAACACCATATATTTT.

This clone was seen a few times. The chain has TRBV19 and TRBJ1-2; 7 nucleotides line up with TRBD1. V shed 5 bases and J 4 bases; nucleotides not matched to a gene: 10. CDR3 length: 15 residues. The germline V gene has CDR1 LNHDA and CDR2 SQIVND (reference sequence). CDR3 nucleotides: TGTGCCAGTAGTCACGACAGGGAGTCCCTCTATGGCTACACCTTC. It yields the protein CASSHDRESLYGYTF. The full variable domain, completed using reference TRBV19 and TRBJ1-2, is DGGITQSPKYLFRKEGQNVTLSCEQNLNHDAMYWYRQDPGQGLRLIYYSQIVNDFQKGDIAEGYSVSREKKESFPLTVTSAQKNPTAFYLCASSHDRESLYGYTFGSGTRLTVV.

The rearrangement links TRBV7-9 to TRBJ1-4; TRBD1 agrees at 9 bases. CDR1 and CDR2 from the germline V gene are SEHNR and FQNEAQ (reference sequence). The CDR3 is made up of 17 amino acids. Trimming at V came to 3 bases and at J to 8 bases, leaving 13 bases not matched to a gene. CDR3 region: CASSLSAGQGRWEKLFF. The CDR3 coding sequence is TGTGCCAGCAGCTTGTCCGCTGGACAGGGGCGTTGGGAAAAACTGTTTTTT. Full variable domain (missing parts from reference TRBV7-9 and TRBJ1-4): DTGVSQNPRHKITKRGQNVTFRCDPISEHNRLYWYRQTLGQGPEFLTYFQNEAQLEKSRLLSDRFSAERPKGSFSTLEIQRTEQGDSAMYLCASSLSAGQGRWEKLFFGSGTQLSVL.

This clone was seen more than once but under ten times. The genes are TRBV19 and TRBJ2-5, with D perhaps assigned TRBD1 or TRBD2 (5 bases each). The germline V and J ends were trimmed by 8 bases and 2 bases, with 12 bases remaining between them. The CDR3 runs 13 residues. Germline V gene data show CDR1 as LNHDA and CDR2 as SQIVND (reference sequence). This CDR3 reads CASGGRMQETQYF. The CDR3 DNA reads as TGTGCCAGTGGGGGTCGGATGCAAGAGACCCAGTACTTC. The full variable domain, completed using reference TRBV19 and TRBJ2-5, is DGGITQSPKYLFRKEGQNVTLSCEQNLNHDAMYWYRQDPGQGLRLIYYSQIVNDFQKGDIAEGYSVSREKKESFPLTVTSAQKNPTAFYLCASGGRMQETQYFGPGTRLLVL.

The chain couples TRBV29-1 to TRBJ1-1, with 7 bases matching TRBD1. The CDR3 loop spans 13 amino acids. V lost 4 bases, J lost 2 bases, and 4 bases stayed unmatched. CDR1 is SQVTM and CDR2 is ANQGSEA in the germline V gene. The CDR3 nucleotides are TGCAGCGTTGCAGGGGGAATAAACACTGAAGCTTTCTTT. It yields the protein CSVAGGINTEAFF.

This clone was recorded a few times. The V gene is TRBV4-1, the J gene TRBJ1-2; TRBD1 is a possible D gene (6 bases). The CDR3 consists of 15 residues. V shed 5 bases and J shed 4 bases, with 17 bases lying between them. CDR1 and CDR2 (germline): MGHRA, YSYEKL. The DNA for the CDR3 is TGCGCCAGCAGCAGGGAACGACAGGAGGGCTATGGCTACACCTTC. It yields the protein CASSRERQEGYGYTF.

This clone was found a few times. The chain uses TRBV5-1 and TRBJ2-3; unclear D gene. V lost 1 base to trimming and J lost 2 bases, with 5 bases between them. The CDR3 consists of 13 residues. Germline-derived CDR1 and CDR2 are SGHRS and YFSETQ. The CDR3 DNA is TGCGCCAGCAGCTTGTGGTCCACAGATACGCAGTATTTT. This gives the protein CASSLWSTDTQYF. The full variable domain, its missing parts supplied by reference TRBV5-1 and TRBJ2-3, is KAGVTQTPRYLIKTRGQQVTLSCSPISGHRSVSWYQQTPGQGLQFLFEYFSETQRNKGNFPGRFSGRQFSNSRSEMNVSTLELGDSALYLCASSLWSTDTQYFGPGTRLTVL.

V usage is TRBV6-1 and J usage is TRBJ1-2; no reliable D call. Trimming took 8 bases from V and 1 from J, leaving 5 bases between them. Germline loops: CDR1 MNHNS, CDR2 SASEGT. The length of the CDR3 is 11 residues. The CDR3 bases are TGTGCCAGCGGTAGTAACTATGGCTACACCTTC. Protein sequence: CASGSNYGYTF.

The J gene is TRBJ1-1, the V gene TRBV4-1; tentative D call: TRBD1 (6 bases). V was shortened by 5 bases and J by 3 bases, with 19 bases between the two germline ends. CDR3 length equals 16 residues. Looked up from germline, CDR1 is MGHRA and CDR2 is YSYEKL. The CDR3 loop is CASSSLGGGADTEAFF. The CDR3 nucleotides read TGCGCCAGCAGCTCTTTGGGGGGGGGCGCCGACACTGAAGCTTTCTTT.

This clone appeared a few times. This chain's CDR3 is CASSRDINTGELFF. Here the CDR3 DNA reads TGCGCCAGCAGCCGGGACATTAACACCGGGGAGCTGTTTTTT. The V call is TRBV5-1, the J call TRBJ2-2; possible D gene TRBD1, 6 bases. Trimming stripped 4 bases from V and 2 bases from J, with 9 bases between. The CDR3 extends over 14 amino acids. Germline V gene sequence: CDR1 SGHRS, CDR2 YFSETQ.

The chain couples TRBV2 to TRBJ2-3; D possibly matches TRBD1 or TRBD2 (6 bases each). Trimming cost V 1 base and J 1 base, with 9 bases left between them. The CDR3 covers 15 residues. Looked up from germline, CDR1 is SNHLY and CDR2 is FYNNEI. This CDR3 is CASSEGGAGTDTQYF. The CDR3 DNA reads TGTGCCAGCAGTGAAGGGGGGGCCGGCACAGATACGCAGTATTTT. The whole variable domain, filled in from reference TRBV2 and TRBJ2-3, reads EPEVTQTPSHQVTQMGQEVILRCVPISNHLYFYWYRQILGQKVEFLVSFYNNEISEKSEIFDDQFSVERPDGSNFTLKIRSTKLEDSAMYFCASSEGGAGTDTQYFGPGTRLTVL.

This clone was detected only a few times. This chain joins TRBV10-3 and TRBJ2-3; D is undetermined. Trimming took off 4 bases at V and 2 bases at J, with 16 bases between the two ends. The CDR3 contains 16 residues. Looked up from germline, CDR1 is ENHRY and CDR2 is SYGVKD. CDR3 sequence reads: CAISGQTGVPTDTQYF. The DNA for the CDR3 is TGTGCCATCAGTGGCCAGACGGGCGTCCCCACAGATACGCAGTATTTT.